These 29 T cell receptor beta chains share one sample of origin, sequenced in a study of blood T cell repertoires in COVID-19. The data were produced by immunoSEQ multiplex PCR, yet TCRdb's version contains in-frame clones alone and is incomplete. The sample contains more than 400,000 clones, about nine tenths of which appear only once. The source material was PBMCs or T cells enriched from blood (not recorded which). The receptor set was obtained from a woman aged 18-35 years who had recovered from COVID-19.

The gene calls are TRBV19 and TRBJ1-2, with D uncertain. Germline CDR1 is LNHDA and CDR2 is SQIVND (reference sequence). V lost 7 bases and J lost 4, with 10 bases in between. The CDR3 is made up of 12 amino acids. The CDR3 sequence: CASTLRGYGYTF. The CDR3 DNA sequence: TGTGCCAGTACGCTTCGGGGCTATGGCTACACCTTC.

This clone was counted once. One end of the junction varies from germline; a read error may be responsible. The chain combines TRBV10-3 with TRBJ2-7; 11 nucleotides align to TRBD1. This CDR3 comprises 14 residues. CDR1 is ENHRY and CDR2 is SYGVKD in the germline V gene. This CDR3 is CAISDTGTGGATRF. CDR3 bases: TGTGCCATCAGTGATACCGGGACAGGGGGGGCCACGAGGTTC.

This clone was counted only a few times. This chain uses TRBV13 with TRBJ1-3; 7 nucleotides agree with TRBD1. Germline V gene lookup returns CDR1 PRHDT and CDR2 FYEKMQ (reference sequence). J was trimmed by 4 bases and V by 4 bases; bases with no gene match: 7. The CDR3 covers 15 residues. CDR3 nucleotides: TGTGCCAGCAGCTACGACAGGGTGGCAGGAAACACCATATATTTT. Amino acids: CASSYDRVAGNTIYF.

This chain joins TRBV10-1 and TRBJ2-1; D might be TRBD2 (7 bases). Germline CDR1 and CDR2: WNHNN and SYGVQD (reference sequence). The V end lost 8 bases, the J end lost 5 bases, and 16 bases lay between the germline ends. The CDR3 consists of 14 residues. CDR3 residues: CASGMGGADNEQFF. CDR3 nucleotides: TGCGCCAGCGGGATGGGGGGGGCGGACAATGAGCAGTTCTTC.

CDR3 region: CASSPSNRRLSGANVLTF. The CDR3 coding sequence is TGCGCCAGCAGCCCTTCTAACCGACGACTCTCTGGGGCCAACGTCCTGACTTTC. This chain links TRBV5-1 with TRBJ2-6, with D uncertain. V dropped 4 bases and J dropped 0 bases, with 17 bases sitting between them. This CDR3 has 18 amino acids. Germline V CDR1 and CDR2: SGHRS, YFSETQ.

This clone was seen only once. This sequence joins TRBV18 and TRBJ2-1; TRBD1 matches at 9 bases. Unmatched junction bases numbered 8, after V lost 3 bases and J lost 8 bases. This CDR3 region has 15 residues. Germline V lookup: CDR1 KGHSH, CDR2 LQKENI. The CDR3 spells CASSPPGQGRDEQFF. The DNA of the CDR3 is TGTGCCAGCTCACCGCCGGGACAGGGTCGCGATGAGCAGTTCTTC. The whole variable domain, filled in from reference TRBV18 and TRBJ2-1, reads NAGVMQNPRHLVRRRGQEARLRCSPMKGHSHVYWYRQLPEEGLKFMVYLQKENIIDESGMPKERFSAEFPKEGPSILRIQQVVRGDSAAYFCASSPPGQGRDEQFFGPGTRLTVL.

This chain uses TRBV27 with TRBJ1-5; 7 nucleotides agree with TRBD1. The germline CDR1 and CDR2 sequences are MNHEY and SMNVEV (reference sequence). Trimming cost V 6 bases and J 5 bases; bases outside gene matches: 16. The CDR3 loop spans 17 amino acids. CDR3 sequence (DNA): TGTGCCAGCAGACTTTATTCCACAGGGGAAATGGATCAGCCCCAGCATTTT. This gives the protein CASRLYSTGEMDQPQHF.

This chain uses TRBV9 with TRBJ1-1, with D unclear. Germline-derived CDR1 and CDR2 are SGDLS and YYNGEE. V gave up 2 bases and J gave up 14 bases, with 19 bases separating them. The CDR3 runs to 13 residues. The CDR3 DNA sequence: TGTGCCAGCAGCGTTTCAGGAGGCAGCCCGGCGTTCTTT. It codes for CASSVSGGSPAFF.

The chain links TRBV30 to TRBJ1-6; 10 nucleotides match TRBD1. CDR3 length: 15 amino acids. V was pared by 0 bases and J by 6 bases, with 2 bases of the junction left unmatched. CDR1 is GTSNPN and CDR2 is SVGIG in the germline V gene (reference sequence). The CDR3 protein is CAWSVGDRGNSPLHF. The CDR3 DNA is TGTGCCTGGAGTGTAGGGGACAGGGGTAATTCACCCCTCCACTTT.

The rearrangement uses TRBV12-5 and TRBJ1-1; 8 nucleotides agree with TRBD1. The trim removed 11 bases at V and 1 base at J, leaving 18 bases unmatched. The CDR3 is 17 amino acids. The germline CDR1 and CDR2 sequences are LGHNT and FRNRAP. CDR3 protein: CARNKPPDRGGNTEAFF. For the CDR3, the DNA is TGTGCTCGTAACAAGCCCCCCGACAGGGGCGGGAACACTGAAGCTTTCTTT.

This clone was observed many times. V usage is TRBV28 and J usage is TRBJ1-5; tentative D call: TRBD1 (5 bases). V was cut by 6 bases and J by 1 base, with 13 bases left in between. This CDR3 comprises 15 residues. Germline V gene sequence: CDR1 MDHEN, CDR2 SYDVKM. The DNA for the CDR3 is TGTGCCAGCAGGGGAAGCGGGGACAGCAATCAGCCCCAGCATTTT. Its protein product is CASRGSGDSNQPQHF.

The CDR3 nucleotides read TGCGCCAGCAGCCCAGGGGTGGGAAACAATTCACCCCTCCACTTT. Translated: CASSPGVGNNSPLHF. V and J are TRBV5-1 and TRBJ1-6; a weak D match, TRBD1 (6 bases). The germline V gene has CDR1 SGHRS and CDR2 YFSETQ. Trimming cost V 4 bases and J 7 bases, with 15 bases left between them. The CDR3 runs 15 residues.

The chain combines TRBV28 with TRBJ1-5, with TRBD1 matching over 7 bases. The V gene end was trimmed by 5 bases and the J gene end by 1 base; junction bases not matched to a gene: 2. There are 14 residues in the CDR3. Looked up from germline, CDR1 is MDHEN and CDR2 is SYDVKM. As DNA, the CDR3 is TGTGCCAGCAGTCCAGGGGGAAGCAATCAGCCCCAGCATTTT. Its protein is CASSPGGSNQPQHF.

This chain uses TRBV12-3 or TRBV12-4 with TRBJ1-2, with a weak D call TRBD1 (5 bases). V gave up 4 bases and J gave up 13 bases, with 16 bases separating them. This CDR3 has 12 amino acids. The CDR3 DNA reads as TGTGCCAGCAGTTCTTCTGCGGGGGGTGGCACCTTC. It specifies CASSSSAGGGTF.

The rearrangement uses TRBV6-2 or TRBV6-3 and TRBJ1-2; 9 nucleotides agree with TRBD1. The germline V gene encodes CDR1 MNHEY and CDR2 SVGEGT. The CDR3 is made up of 16 amino acids. Losses at the gene ends were 5 bases for V and 4 bases for J; bases not matched to a gene: 11. The CDR3 nucleotides are TGTGCCAGCAGTGCTTCCGGGACAGGGAAAGGCTATGGCTACACCTTC. As protein: CASSASGTGKGYGYTF.

A note on this clone: Other DNA sequences in the sample encode the same CDR3. The CDR3 DNA reads TGCGCCAGCAGCTCAGGACAGGGAGATTCACCCCTCCACTTT. Translation gives CASSSGQGDSPLHF. The chain is built from TRBV5-1 and TRBJ1-6, with 8 bases matching TRBD1. Per the germline V gene, CDR1 is SGHRS and CDR2 is YFSETQ. This CDR3 contains 14 residues. The V gene end was trimmed by 3 bases and the J gene end by 8 bases; junction bases not matched to a gene: 4.

This clone was counted only a few times. One end of the junction fails to match germline, which may point to a read error. The chain joins TRBV13 to TRBJ2-7, with 7 bases matching TRBD1. The germline gives CDR1 PRHDT, CDR2 FYEKMQ (reference sequence). The CDR3 contains 15 residues. The CDR3 DNA reads as TGTGCCAGCAGCCTAGGGGGCAGGGCGGCTTACGAGCAGTACTTC. Translation: CASSLGGRAAYEQYF.

The chain carries TRBV10-3 and TRBJ1-3, with 7 bases lining up with TRBD1. CDR1 is ENHRY, CDR2 SYGVKD, per germline. There are 18 residues in the CDR3. V lost 0 bases to trimming and J lost 2 bases; unmatched junction nucleotides: 10. The chain's CDR3 is CAISESLGGTKAGNTIYF. The CDR3 DNA follows: TGTGCCATCAGTGAGTCGTTAGGGGGCACAAAGGCTGGAAACACCATATATTTT.

The chain joins TRBV19 to TRBJ2-1; a possible D gene is TRBD1 (6 bases). The V gene's germline CDR1 is LNHDA and CDR2 SQIVND (reference sequence). This CDR3 contains 15 residues. V was trimmed by 3 bases and J by 0 bases, leaving 9 bases between them. CDR3 amino acids: CASSIQGTSYNEQFF. The DNA for the CDR3 is TGTGCCAGTAGTATCCAGGGGACCTCCTACAATGAGCAGTTCTTC.

The chain recombines TRBV7-9 with TRBJ1-1; 7 nucleotides match TRBD1. V trimming: 1 base; J trimming: 3 bases; junction bases outside the gene matches: 8. The CDR3 totals 16 residues. Looked up from germline, CDR1 is SEHNR and CDR2 is FQNEAQ (reference sequence). CDR3 amino acids: CASSLGGTVLDTEAFF. The CDR3, as DNA: TGTGCCAGCAGCTTAGGGGGGACAGTCCTGGACACTGAAGCTTTCTTT.

The chain uses TRBV2 and TRBJ1-6; D uncertain. V was clipped by 3 bases and J by 0 bases, with 12 bases between them. Germline V gene lookup returns CDR1 SNHLY and CDR2 FYNNEI. The CDR3 extends over 17 amino acids. CDR3 nucleotide sequence: TGTGCCAGCAGTGACCGCGTCTGGAGCTCCTATAATTCACCCCTCCACTTT. It encodes CASSDRVWSSYNSPLHF.

This clone has at least ten counts. The rearrangement links TRBV6-1 to TRBJ2-6; the match to TRBD1 covers 10 bases. V was clipped by 4 bases and J by 0 bases; unmatched bases: 9. The CDR3 is 19 residues long. CDR1 and CDR2 (germline): MNHNS, SASEGT. The chain's CDR3 is CASSGSGTGAFSGANVLTF. DNA of the CDR3: TGTGCCAGCAGTGGCTCCGGGACAGGGGCTTTCTCTGGGGCCAACGTCCTGACTTTC.

This clone has only a few counts. The chain links TRBV6-1 to TRBJ1-6; 8 nucleotides align to TRBD1. CDR1 and CDR2 (germline): MNHNS, SASEGT. The trim removed 1 base at V and 9 bases at J, leaving 5 bases unmatched. The CDR3 runs 15 residues. CDR3 nucleotide sequence: TGTGCCAGCAGTGAAGATACAGGGGGAGGTTCACCCCTCCACTTT. This translates into CASSEDTGGGSPLHF.

This clone has ten or more counts. The chain has TRBV6-5 and TRBJ2-1, with D possibly being TRBD1 (6 bases). V was trimmed by 6 bases and J by 0 bases, leaving 12 bases between them. CDR1 is MNHEY and CDR2 is SVGAGI in the germline V gene. The length of the CDR3 is 15 residues. CDR3 in amino acids: CASSRQASSYNEQFF. In DNA, the CDR3 is TGTGCCAGCAGCCGACAGGCGAGCTCCTACAATGAGCAGTTCTTC.

The rearrangement links TRBV24-1 to TRBJ2-5; 7 bases map to TRBD1. J lost 2 bases, V lost 10 bases, and 6 bases had no gene match. The V gene's germline CDR1 is KGHDR and CDR2 SFDVKD. The CDR3 has 13 residues. The chain's CDR3 is CATGTAQQETQYF. In nucleotides, the CDR3 is TGTGCCACTGGGACAGCCCAACAAGAGACCCAGTACTTC.

This clone was observed once. The chain uses TRBV28 and TRBJ1-4; 10 bases line up with TRBD1. This CDR3 is 19 amino acids long. From germline, CDR1 is MDHEN and CDR2 SYDVKM. Trimming removed 8 bases from V and 0 bases from J; junction bases left unmatched: 15. This CDR3 is CASWHRDRGPTATNEKLFF. The CDR3 DNA follows: TGTGCCAGCTGGCACCGGGACAGGGGACCAACTGCAACTAATGAAAAACTGTTTTTT.

V is TRBV19 and J is TRBJ1-1; D is perhaps TRBD1 (5 bases). This CDR3 comprises 14 residues. Germline CDR1 LNHDA, CDR2 SQIVND (reference sequence). V lost 5 bases and J lost 3, with 13 bases in between. CDR3 in DNA: TGTGCCAGTAGTTATACAGGAACTTACACTGAAGCTTTCTTT. Its protein is CASSYTGTYTEAFF.

Only a few counts were recorded for this clone. The chain has TRBV16 and TRBJ2-7; possibly TRBD1 for D (6 bases). From germline, CDR1 is KGHSY and CDR2 FQNENV. Deletions cut 2 bases from V and 6 bases from J, with 14 bases between. This CDR3 has 14 amino acids. The DNA for the CDR3 is TGTGCCAGCAGCCAAAGTCCAGGGGCGGCCGAGCAGTACTTC. Protein product: CASSQSPGAAEQYF.

This clone was observed a few times. The DNA of the CDR3 is TGTGCCAGCAACCACGACAGGGGATATGGCTACACCTTC. Protein: CASNHDRGYGYTF. The chain couples TRBV7-3 to TRBJ1-2; 8 bases are shared with TRBD1. Unmatched junction bases numbered 6, after V lost 7 bases and J lost 5 bases. Germline CDR1 and CDR2: SGHTA and FQGTGA. The length of the CDR3 is 13 residues.